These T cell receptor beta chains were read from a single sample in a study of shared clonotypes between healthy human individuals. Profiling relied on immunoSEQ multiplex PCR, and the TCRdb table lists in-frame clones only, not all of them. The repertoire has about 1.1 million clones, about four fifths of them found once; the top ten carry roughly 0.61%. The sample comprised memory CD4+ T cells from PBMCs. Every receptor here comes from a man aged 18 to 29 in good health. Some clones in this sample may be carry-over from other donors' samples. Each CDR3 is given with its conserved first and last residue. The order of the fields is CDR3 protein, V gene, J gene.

CDR3aa: CASSPTGTSSNYGYTF
v_gene: TRBV7-9
j_gene: TRBJ1-2

CDR3aa: CASSIAASGRLPLGEQFF
v_gene: TRBV19
j_gene: TRBJ2-1

CDR3aa: CASGSGAHNYGYTF
v_gene: TRBV2
j_gene: TRBJ1-2

CDR3aa: CASSPGTGGPTDTQYF
v_gene: TRBV28
j_gene: TRBJ2-3

CDR3aa: CASTARLAGGTNTGELFF
v_gene: TRBV2
j_gene: TRBJ2-2

CDR3aa: CASSLWAGEQYF
v_gene: TRBV5-8
j_gene: TRBJ2-7

CDR3aa: CASSFEAGTKTQYF
v_gene: TRBV7-9
j_gene: TRBJ2-5

CDR3aa: CASSFTGVNEQFF
v_gene: TRBV11-2
j_gene: TRBJ2-1

CDR3aa: CASSSQTWGGNQPQHF
v_gene: TRBV19
j_gene: TRBJ1-5

CDR3aa: CSVEDAQSGNEQFF
v_gene: TRBV29-1
j_gene: TRBJ2-1

CDR3aa: CASGHRDRNEKLFF
v_gene: TRBV27
j_gene: TRBJ1-4

CDR3aa: CASSLTRVWDTEAFF
v_gene: TRBV7-9
j_gene: TRBJ1-1

CDR3aa: CSGGEGANVLTF
v_gene: TRBV29-1
j_gene: TRBJ2-6

CDR3aa: CAGRERGFASEETQYF
v_gene: TRBV6-1
j_gene: TRBJ2-5

CDR3aa: CASSPYASSMNTEAFF
v_gene: TRBV18
j_gene: TRBJ1-1

CDR3aa: CASSKERVTNTIYF
v_gene: TRBV21-1
j_gene: TRBJ1-3

CDR3aa: CASSLTGADTQYF
v_gene: TRBV7-3
j_gene: TRBJ2-3

CDR3aa: CASSTWGKRAANIQYF
v_gene: TRBV19
j_gene: TRBJ2-4

CDR3aa: CASSQQGASYEQYF
v_gene: TRBV5-1
j_gene: TRBJ2-7

CDR3aa: CASSHTSRGGIQYF
v_gene: TRBV11-3
j_gene: TRBJ2-4

CDR3aa: CATSRDGVGQPQHF
v_gene: TRBV15
j_gene: TRBJ1-5

CDR3aa: CASSLIRGRVHEQFF
v_gene: TRBV11-2
j_gene: TRBJ2-1

CDR3aa: CASSFNKETQYF
v_gene: TRBV5-1
j_gene: TRBJ2-5

CDR3aa: CASRDRDSGNTIYF
v_gene: TRBV4-1
j_gene: TRBJ1-3

CDR3aa: CASWRNGQETQYF
v_gene: TRBV18
j_gene: TRBJ2-5

CDR3aa: CASSLKGSSSGGMEYEQYF
v_gene: TRBV7-6
j_gene: TRBJ2-7

CDR3aa: CASSDQGNQPQHF
v_gene: TRBV7-9
j_gene: TRBJ1-5

CDR3aa: CASSYSGPWSYGYTF
v_gene: TRBV6-6
j_gene: TRBJ1-2

CDR3aa: CASALLGVETQYF
v_gene: TRBV12-5
j_gene: TRBJ2-5

CDR3aa: CASSRTSGTARTDTQYF
v_gene: TRBV5-5
j_gene: TRBJ2-3

CDR3aa: CASRNRGWSTDTQYF
v_gene: TRBV5-8
j_gene: TRBJ2-3

CDR3aa: CASRNTVGGEQYF
v_gene: TRBV27
j_gene: TRBJ2-7

CDR3aa: CASSYQWGTAEAFF
v_gene: TRBV6-5
j_gene: TRBJ1-1

CDR3aa: CATDSYTEAFF
v_gene: TRBV6-1
j_gene: TRBJ1-1

CDR3aa: CASSPVTGRNTEAFF
v_gene: TRBV28
j_gene: TRBJ1-1

CDR3aa: CASSQGRTNEQFF
v_gene: TRBV12-5
j_gene: TRBJ2-1

CDR3aa: CASSTTRTLYEQYF
v_gene: TRBV28
j_gene: TRBJ2-7

CDR3aa: CATSRAHEKLFF
v_gene: TRBV15
j_gene: TRBJ1-4

CDR3aa: CASSQGPQETQYF
v_gene: TRBV14
j_gene: TRBJ2-5